The present T cell receptor beta chain was sequenced within a study of response to subunit inactivated influenza vaccine. General study results and limits: Authors proposed each seasonal influenza vaccination draws in few new T cells.

In this sample, this clonotype turned up a few times. Its antigen remains unknown. MiXCR was run by TCRdb on the RT-PCR reads, yielding one entry per CDR3 protein. The data show around 300,000 distinct CDR3 sequences, with 22% seen just once and 9% to 12% held by the top ten. Germline-derived CDR1 and CDR2 are DFQATT and SNEGSKA (reference sequence). Trimming cost V 3 bases and J 3 bases, with 9 bases left between them. The CDR3 sequence is 13 residues long. This chain connects TRBV20-1 to TRBJ1-3, with a possible D match to TRBD1 (6 bases). The source material was PBMCs from blood, sampled approximately 20 months after vaccination. The source of this sequence is a man in his fifties or sixties who received an inactivated influenza vaccine. CDR3 sequence: CSASAGVGNTIYF. DNA for the CDR3: TGCAGTGCTAGTGCAGGGGTTGGAAACACCATATATTTT.